Below are 30 T cell receptor beta chains sequenced from a single sample in a study of blood T cells in healthy people across ages. A sample-barcoded 5' primer and a J-beta primer mix were used in a second PCR of about 7 to 11 cycles. MiXCR, applied by TCRdb to the 5' RACE reads, yields one record per CDR3 protein. The sample gives some 1.7 million distinct CDR3 sequences, roughly 27% of which show up once; 7.7% is in the top ten. The specimen was blood. The source is a woman in her thirties in good health.

The V and J genes are TRBV7-9 and TRBJ1-1; 7 nucleotides match TRBD1. The junction had 5 bases not matched to a gene; V was cut back by 2 bases and J by 2 bases. Looked up from germline, CDR1 is SEHNR and CDR2 is FQNEAQ (reference sequence). The CDR3 is 15 residues long. This CDR3 is CASSLIGQANTEAFF. The CDR3 DNA reads TGTGCCAGCAGCTTAATCGGACAGGCTAACACTGAAGCTTTCTTT.

This clonotype was picked up a small number of times. This chain links TRBV11-2 with TRBJ1-2; no definite D call. CDR1 and CDR2 (germline): SGHAT, FQNNGV. V lost 2 bases and J 7 bases, leaving 8 bases between the germline ends. The CDR3 loop spans 12 amino acids. CDR3 amino acids: CASSLSSAGYTF. In DNA, the CDR3 is TGTGCCAGCAGCTTATCATCAGCTGGCTACACCTTC.

This clonotype was detected a few times. The chain uses TRBV24-1 and TRBJ2-3, with no clear D. The V gene's germline CDR1 is KGHDR and CDR2 SFDVKD. This CDR3 spans 13 amino acids. V was cut by 10 bases and J by 6 bases, with 16 bases left in between. CDR3 sequence: CATNTWDQDTQYF. DNA for the CDR3: TGTGCCACTAACACATGGGATCAGGATACGCAGTATTTT.

A word on this clonotype: The CDR3 does not end in the conserved phenylalanine or tryptophan, so this is likely a read error. V usage is TRBV5-5 and J usage is TRBJ2-3, with 7 nucleotides matching TRBD2. Germline V gene sequence: CDR1 SGHKS, CDR2 YYEKEE (reference sequence). The CDR3 spans 16 residues. With V trimmed by 0 bases and J by 2 bases, 6 bases remained unmatched. CDR3 residues: CASSLGAAGFTDTQYL. The CDR3 bases are TGTGCCAGCAGCTTGGGGGCAGCGGGGTTCACAGATACGCAGTATCTT.

The CDR3 region has the DNA TGTGCCAGCAGTGAATCGATGACTAGCGGGGGGCGAGAGACCCAGTACTTC. Protein sequence: CASSESMTSGGRETQYF. The V call is TRBV2, the J call TRBJ2-5, with 13 bases that match TRBD2. Germline CDR1 reads SNHLY; CDR2 reads FYNNEI. Trimming removed 2 bases from V and 4 bases from J; junction bases left unmatched: 7. The CDR3 spans 17 residues.

The CDR3 DNA reads TGTGCCAGCGGGGGTAGAGCGGGAGGGCTCTCCTACAATGAGCAGTACTTC. It is translated as CASGGRAGGLSYNEQYF. The chain carries TRBV6-1 and TRBJ2-1; the match to TRBD2 covers 10 bases. The assigned J gene may be wrong: the sequence end matches TRBJ2-7 better. CDR1 and CDR2 (germline): MNHNS, SASEGT. The CDR3 has 17 residues.

As to this clonotype: The junction departs from germline at one end; a sequencing error may be responsible. The V and J genes are TRBV3-1 and TRBJ2-3; the D gene could be TRBD1 or TRBD2 (5 bases each). The CDR3 is 12 residues long. Germline assignment: CDR1 LGHDT and CDR2 YNNKEL (reference sequence). The CDR3 DNA reads as TGTGCCAGCAGCCAGAGGGGCCGTACGCTGTATTTT. It is translated as CASSQRGRTLYF.

The sample holds many counts of this clonotype. The V call is TRBV10-3, the J call TRBJ2-1; D possibly corresponds to TRBD2 (6 bases). CDR3 length equals 15 residues. The V end lost 2 bases, the J end lost 7 bases, and 15 bases lay between the germline ends. Germline assignment: CDR1 ENHRY and CDR2 SYGVKD. CDR3 region: CAISEVAESANEQFF. In DNA form, the CDR3 reads TGTGCCATCAGTGAGGTAGCGGAGTCTGCGAATGAGCAGTTCTTC.

This clonotype has only a few counts. V is TRBV3-1 and J is TRBJ1-5; D gene uncertain. V was trimmed by 2 bases and J by 9 bases, leaving 14 bases between them. The CDR3 extends over 14 amino acids. Germline V lookup: CDR1 LGHDT, CDR2 YNNKEL (reference sequence). The CDR3 spells CASSQSPGLVPQHF. The CDR3 nucleotides are TGTGCCAGCAGCCAAAGCCCCGGGCTGGTGCCCCAGCATTTT.

This clonotype showed up just a few times. V and J are TRBV10-3 and TRBJ2-1; 12 positions agree with TRBD2. The CDR3 totals 17 residues. J was trimmed by 1 base and V by 0 bases; bases with no gene match: 1. Germline values: CDR1 ENHRY, CDR2 SYGVKD. Here the CDR3 reads CAISESLAGGSYNEQFF. Here the CDR3 DNA reads TGTGCCATCAGTGAGTCCCTAGCGGGAGGGTCCTACAATGAGCAGTTCTTC.

The chain carries TRBV7-2 and TRBJ2-3, with 8 bases identical to TRBD1. The junction had 12 bases not matched to a gene; V was cut back by 6 bases and J by 4 bases. The germline V gene has CDR1 SGHTA and CDR2 FQGNSA. CDR3 length: 16 residues. CDR3 amino acids: CASRPSRGPVADTQYF. CDR3 coding DNA: TGTGCCAGCAGGCCTTCCAGGGGGCCCGTAGCAGATACGCAGTATTTT.

The chain combines TRBV12-3 or TRBV12-4 with TRBJ2-3; perhaps TRBD1 as D (5 bases). The CDR3 length is 15 residues. Trimming left V 5 bases short and J 4 bases short, with 16 bases between. The CDR3 here is CASSLIRVGSDTQYF. CDR3 sequence (DNA): TGTGCCAGCAGTCTTATCAGGGTGGGATCAGATACGCAGTATTTT.

The V and J genes are TRBV30 and TRBJ1-2; D might be TRBD1 (5 bases). The CDR3 covers 13 residues. Germline CDR1 is GTSNPN and CDR2 is SVGIG (reference sequence). The V and J ends lost 8 bases and 7 bases respectively, with 20 bases between them. Here the CDR3 reads CALRGFLKVGYTF. DNA of the CDR3: TGTGCCCTCCGGGGGTTTTTGAAAGTTGGCTACACCTTC.

There are a few counts of this clonotype. The V gene is TRBV6-5, the J gene TRBJ2-6; D is uncertain. Germline V gives CDR1 MNHEY, CDR2 SVGAGI. The CDR3 consists of 17 residues. V was shortened by 0 bases and J by 0 bases, with 9 bases between the two germline ends. CDR3 nucleotides: TGTGCCAGCAGTTACTCGGTAAAGAGCTCTGGGGCCAACGTCCTGACTTTC. Its translation: CASSYSVKSSGANVLTF.

The chain joins TRBV29-1 to TRBJ2-1, with D perhaps assigned TRBD1 or TRBD2 (5 bases each). Trimming left V 3 bases short and J 9 bases short, with 15 bases between. Germline V lookup: CDR1 SQVTM, CDR2 ANQGSEA. The CDR3 runs to 13 residues. The CDR3 sequence: CSVDDRLGIEQFF. Written as DNA, the CDR3 is TGCAGCGTTGATGACAGACTCGGGATTGAGCAGTTCTTC.

The CDR3, as DNA: TGTGCCAGCAGTCGCAGGTATGAGCAGTTCTTC. Encoded protein: CASSRRYEQFF. The chain couples TRBV25-1 to TRBJ2-1; D gene unclear. V lost 5 bases and J 8 bases, leaving 7 bases between the germline ends. Per the germline V gene, CDR1 is MGHDK and CDR2 is SYGVNS. The CDR3 has 11 amino acids.

The chain recombines TRBV12-5 with TRBJ2-7; perhaps TRBD2 as D (6 bases). The germline CDR1 and CDR2 sequences are LGHNT and FRNRAP. The CDR3 covers 12 residues. Trimming removed 6 bases at V and 6 bases at J, with 12 bases between. CDR3 in DNA: TGTGCTAGTGGCCGGCGGGAAAGCGAGCAGTACTTC. This gives the protein CASGRRESEQYF.

This clonotype has just a few counts. The J gene is TRBJ2-7, the V gene TRBV29-1; TRBD2 matches 10 bases. Trimming cost V 0 bases and J 5 bases; bases outside gene matches: 7. CDR1 SQVTM and CDR2 ANQGSEA come from the germline V gene. The CDR3 extends over 15 amino acids. CDR3 in DNA: TGCAGCGTTGAAGATGAGCGGGAGGGCCTGCACGAGCAGTACTTC. It yields the protein CSVEDEREGLHEQYF.

Concerning this clonotype: One end of the junction varies from germline; a read error may be responsible. V gene TRBV6-6 combines with J gene TRBJ2-1, with D uncertain. The V gene's germline CDR1 is MNHNY and CDR2 SVGAGI (reference sequence). This CDR3 is built from 13 residues. CDR3 DNA: TGTGCCAGCAGCTACTCGGCCGGGAATGAGCAGTTCTTC. Translating it yields CASSYSAGNEQFF.

Of note for this clonotype: The junction does not match germline at one end; this may be a read error. The chain recombines TRBV7-2 with TRBJ2-7; unclear D gene. CDR1 SGHTA and CDR2 FQGNSA come from the germline V gene. The CDR3 is 13 amino acids. The CDR3 DNA reads as TGTGCCAGCAGCGTCGGTCCTACCTACAAGCAGTACTTC. This sequence encodes CASSVGPTYKQYF.

V is TRBV29-1 and J is TRBJ2-2; D remains unclear. Germline-derived CDR1 and CDR2 are SQVTM and ANQGSEA. The CDR3 runs 11 residues. V was shortened by 5 bases and J by 6 bases, with 7 bases between the two germline ends. CDR3 in amino acids: CSVRLSGELFF. The CDR3 DNA reads as TGCAGCGTTAGGTTGTCCGGGGAGCTGTTTTTT.

At least ten counts were recorded for this clonotype. This rearrangement joins TRBV27 to TRBJ2-7; D might be TRBD1 or TRBD2, each matching 5 bases. Trimming pared 9 bases from V and 2 bases from J, leaving 11 bases between. CDR1 MNHEY and CDR2 SMNVEV come from the germline V gene (reference sequence). The CDR3 length is 12 residues. The CDR3 coding sequence is TGTGCCAGTTGGGACGTCGCCTACGAGCAGTACTTC. Encoded protein: CASWDVAYEQYF.

This clonotype was observed many times. J is TRBJ2-7 and V is TRBV18, with D unclear. The CDR3 runs to 12 residues. Per germline, CDR1 KGHSH and CDR2 LQKENI. V dropped 3 bases and J dropped 6 bases, with 9 bases sitting between them. The CDR3 spells CASSPVTGEQYF. The CDR3 region has the DNA TGTGCCAGCTCACCCGTGACGGGCGAGCAGTACTTC.

The chain combines TRBV7-2 with TRBJ1-2, with D unresolved. The V end lost 7 bases, the J end lost 8 bases, and 11 bases lay between the germline ends. CDR1 and CDR2 (germline): SGHTA, FQGNSA. CDR3 length equals 11 residues. The CDR3 nucleotides read TGTGCCAGCACCAACCTAGGGGGCTACACCTTC. Translating gives CASTNLGGYTF.

This clonotype occurred a few times. The chain joins TRBV7-9 to TRBJ2-7; 10 nucleotides align to TRBD1. The CDR3 extends over 15 amino acids. With V trimmed by 5 bases and J by 3 bases, 7 bases remained unmatched. Germline loops: CDR1 SEHNR, CDR2 FQNEAQ (reference sequence). The CDR3 here is CASSMTGTGVYEQYF. CDR3 nucleotides: TGTGCCAGCAGCATGACCGGGACAGGGGTCTACGAGCAGTACTTC.

The chain is built from TRBV24-1 and TRBJ1-3, with TRBD1 as a possible D gene (5 bases). The germline CDR1 and CDR2 sequences are KGHDR and SFDVKD. The CDR3 consists of 16 residues. Trimming removed 3 bases from V and 4 bases from J, with 15 bases in between. The CDR3 loop is CATSDRGRGSGNTIYF. CDR3 DNA: TGTGCCACCAGTGATCGGGGACGTGGCTCGGGAAACACCATATATTTT.

The chain employs TRBV5-1 and TRBJ2-7; D gene uncertain. Germline loops: CDR1 SGHRS, CDR2 YFSETQ. V lost 2 bases, J lost 4 bases, and 10 bases lay in between. The CDR3 sequence is 13 residues long. The CDR3 bases are TGCGCCAGCAGCTTTATGGAAGCGTACGAGCAGTACTTC. Translating gives CASSFMEAYEQYF.

The gene calls are TRBV7-9 and TRBJ2-1; D might be TRBD1 (6 bases). The ends were cut back, 5 bases at V and 8 bases at J, with 13 bases in the middle. The length of the CDR3 is 13 residues. Germline values: CDR1 SEHNR, CDR2 FQNEAQ (reference sequence). CDR3 amino acids: CASSQRTADEQFF. The CDR3 DNA is TGTGCCAGCAGCCAAAGGACAGCTGATGAGCAGTTCTTC. The full variable domain, completed using reference TRBV7-9 and TRBJ2-1, is DTGVSQNPRHKITKRGQNVTFRCDPISEHNRLYWYRQTLGQGPEFLTYFQNEAQLEKSRLLSDRFSAERPKGSFSTLEIQRTEQGDSAMYLCASSQRTADEQFFGPGTRLTVL.

The gene calls are TRBV5-1 and TRBJ2-3, with 7 bases aligning to TRBD2. The V segment lost 0 bases and the J segment 5 bases; nucleotides outside the gene matches: 6. The CDR3 is made up of 15 amino acids. Germline V gives CDR1 SGHRS, CDR2 YFSETQ. The CDR3 nucleotides read TGCGCCAGCAGCTTGGCTAGCGGTGGGGAAGATACGCAGTATTTT. It specifies CASSLASGGEDTQYF.

V and J are TRBV20-1 and TRBJ2-3; tentative D call: TRBD1 (5 bases). Germline V gene lookup returns CDR1 DFQATT and CDR2 SNEGSKA (reference sequence). CDR3 size: 14 residues. V lost 8 bases to trimming and J lost 3 bases, with 18 bases between them. CDR3 sequence (DNA): TGCAGTACTCCCCACAGGTTAAGTACAGATACGCAGTATTTT. The encoded protein is CSTPHRLSTDTQYF.